The sequence of this TCR beta chain was determined in a study of blood T cell repertoires in COVID-19. The wider study: Sites in the United States, Italy and Spain provided acute and convalescent COVID-19 samples. T cells, B-cell-depleted T cells, or PBMCs provided the cDNA or gDNA that served as material.

Germline V CDR1 and CDR2: LNHDA, SQIVND (reference sequence). V was pared by 5 bases and J by 2 bases, with 12 bases between. CDR3 size: 14 residues. Authors' data handling: Estimation of nucleated cell counts was performed using reference gene primer amplification. The table came from immunoSEQ multiplex PCR; TCRdb's copy has only in-frame clones and leaves some out. V, J and clone size were drawn from that table, and D and trimming were deduced from the DNA. The table includes about 130,000 clones, about 90% detected once. This clone was seen just once. The sequencing input was peripheral blood. This clonotype was sampled from an older woman with acute or convalescent COVID-19. This chain joins TRBV19 and TRBJ1-2; D is perhaps TRBD1 (6 bases). The CDR3 reads CASSPQTGNYGYTF. CDR3 DNA sequence: TGTGCCAGTAGTCCGCAGACAGGAAACTATGGCTACACCTTC.